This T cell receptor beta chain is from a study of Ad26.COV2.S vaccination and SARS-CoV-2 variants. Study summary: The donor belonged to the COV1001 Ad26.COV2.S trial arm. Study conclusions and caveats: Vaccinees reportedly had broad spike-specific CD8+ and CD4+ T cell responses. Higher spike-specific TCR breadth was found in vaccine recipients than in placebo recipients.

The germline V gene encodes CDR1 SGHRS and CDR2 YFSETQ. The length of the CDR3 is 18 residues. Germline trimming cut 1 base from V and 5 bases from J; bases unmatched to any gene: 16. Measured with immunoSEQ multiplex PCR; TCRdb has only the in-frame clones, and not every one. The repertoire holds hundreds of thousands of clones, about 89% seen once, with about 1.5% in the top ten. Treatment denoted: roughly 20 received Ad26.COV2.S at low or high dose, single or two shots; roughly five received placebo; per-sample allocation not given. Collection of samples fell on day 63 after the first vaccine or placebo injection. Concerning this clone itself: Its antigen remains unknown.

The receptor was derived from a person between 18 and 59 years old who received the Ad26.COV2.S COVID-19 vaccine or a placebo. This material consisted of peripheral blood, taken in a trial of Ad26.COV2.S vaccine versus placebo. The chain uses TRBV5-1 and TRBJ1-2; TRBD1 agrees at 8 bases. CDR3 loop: CASSLSSGGPSQGYGYTF. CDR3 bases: TGCGCCAGCAGCTTGTCTTCAGGGGGCCCCAGCCAGGGGTATGGCTACACCTTC.